This T cell receptor beta chain was captured in a study of T cells after yellow fever vaccination. 5'RACE template switching produced TCR cDNA carrying a universal primer site and UMIs. TCRdb redid the calling of the 5' RACE reads with MiXCR, one entry per CDR3 protein. The sample has 500,000 to 650,000 distinct CDR3 sequences, roughly 13% seen once. General observations from the study: Subsequent to the booster, the majority of primary-vaccination clones reappeared (roughly 97% CD4, 80% to 90% CD8). Abundant clonotypes from the bulk population could contaminate FACS-sorted repertoires.

Trimming shortened V by 3 bases and J by 0 bases, and 14 bases separated the two germline ends. Germline V gene data show CDR1 as SEHNR and CDR2 as FQNEAQ (reference sequence). This CDR3 has 17 amino acids. As regards this clonotype: Antigen unknown.

The sequencing used PBMCs, collected on the day of the yellow fever booster vaccination. This rearrangement joins TRBV7-9 to TRBJ2-2; no clear D gene. The origin of this receptor is a man aged 30 to 39 who received the YFV17D yellow fever vaccine. CDR3 nucleotide sequence: TGTGCCAGCAGCTTTGGTCCTTTAGCCGCGAACACCGGGGAGCTGTTTTTT. Residues: CASSFGPLAANTGELFF.